This T cell receptor beta chain is from a study of T cell repertoires in cytomegalovirus infection. Overall study context: Public TCR beta signatures indicated both CMV infection and matching HLA type. Study-level results: It was HLA-C-restricted CMV-specific TCR beta clonotypes that dominated the response ex vivo. Cumulative public TCR beta family frequency identified CMV carriers with the relevant HLA.

Per the germline V gene, CDR1 is MGHRA and CDR2 is YSYEKL. Trimming pared 2 bases from V and 3 bases from J, leaving 19 bases between. The CDR3 covers 17 residues. Using its own MiXCR run on the reads, TCRdb lists one record per CDR3 protein. The profile covers roughly 720,000 distinct CDR3 sequences, with 35% to 40% appearing a single time and under 3.5% taken by the ten largest. A few counts support this clonotype. Its antigen is not known. The chain couples TRBV4-1 to TRBJ2-5; maybe TRBD1 (6 bases). The TCR originated in a human donor in good health (CMV status not recorded). Some clones in this sample may be carry-over from other donors' samples. The sample consisted of PBMCs. The CDR3 sequence: CASSQKELGAIEETQYF. The CDR3 DNA reads as TGCGCCAGCAGCCAAAAAGAACTGGGGGCGATCGAAGAGACCCAGTACTTC.